This T cell receptor beta chain came from a study of blood T cell repertoires in COVID-19. The overall study: T cells, B-cell-depleted T cells, or PBMCs supplied cDNA or gDNA.

CDR1 is SNHLY, CDR2 FYNNEI, per germline. V lost 5 bases and J 5 bases, leaving 12 bases between the germline ends. The CDR3 is 13 residues long. Measured with immunoSEQ multiplex PCR; TCRdb has only the in-frame clones, and not every one. The table has about 98,000 clones, roughly 80% seen once; the top ten hold 15% to 20%. The rearrangement joins TRBV2 to TRBJ1-1; D possibly corresponds to TRBD1 (5 bases). This clonotype was sampled from a man aged 80 or over with acute or convalescent COVID-19. The sequenced sample consisted of peripheral blood. CDR3 sequence (DNA): TGTGCCAGCAGTAACCAGGGTAGGACTGAAGCTTTCTTT. Amino acid sequence: CASSNQGRTEAFF.